The rows below give T cell receptor beta chains drawn from one sample of a study of T-cell memory formation after mild COVID-19. TCRdb recomputed calls from the 5' RACE reads with MiXCR, one row per CDR3 protein. Of a few hundred thousand distinct CDR3 sequences listed, about 27% are singletons. The sequenced sample consisted of PBMCs or a T cell subset sorted from them (not recorded which). The receptors stem from an adult woman who had mild COVID-19 (a few samples of this study predate the infection). Cell type and time point are not known. Each CDR3 is given without its conserved first and last residue. Fields, in order: clone size, V gene, J gene, CDR3 protein. The size field is filled for only some rows; it gives once, few, many or a size class.

abundance: -; v_gene: TRBV19; j_gene: TRBJ1-1; CDR3aa: ASSIGWGSTEAF
abundance: few; v_gene: TRBV12-3/TRBV12-4; j_gene: TRBJ1-5; CDR3aa: ASSQTGQHNQPQH
abundance: -; v_gene: TRBV12-3/TRBV12-4; j_gene: TRBJ1-2; CDR3aa: ASSSTGAVEGYT
abundance: -; v_gene: TRBV5-1; j_gene: TRBJ2-2; CDR3aa: ASSLGDANTGELF
abundance: -; v_gene: TRBV11-2; j_gene: TRBJ2-1; CDR3aa: ASSSGGRSYNEQF
abundance: -; v_gene: TRBV28; j_gene: TRBJ2-1; CDR3aa: ASSSPAGGRNEQF
abundance: few; v_gene: TRBV3-1; j_gene: TRBJ2-1; CDR3aa: ASSPQSGGWNEQF
abundance: -; v_gene: TRBV5-1; j_gene: TRBJ2-7; CDR3aa: ASSLGTGYYEQY
abundance: -; v_gene: TRBV20-1; j_gene: TRBJ2-1; CDR3aa: SAPGLSNEQF
abundance: -; v_gene: TRBV9; j_gene: TRBJ2-2; CDR3aa: ASSRQRNTGELF
abundance: -; v_gene: TRBV7-9; j_gene: TRBJ2-5; CDR3aa: ASSFGDGTRETQY
abundance: -; v_gene: TRBV10-3; j_gene: TRBJ2-7; CDR3aa: AIKDRDGSYEQY
abundance: -; v_gene: TRBV30; j_gene: TRBJ2-5; CDR3aa: AWSVQRETQY
abundance: -; v_gene: TRBV5-1; j_gene: TRBJ1-6; CDR3aa: ASSLAGPSYNSPLH
abundance: -; v_gene: TRBV15; j_gene: TRBJ2-5; CDR3aa: ATSRGGTSGGVTQY
abundance: -; v_gene: TRBV7-9; j_gene: TRBJ1-1; CDR3aa: ASSLGQVNTEAF
abundance: many; v_gene: TRBV24-1; j_gene: TRBJ2-1; CDR3aa: ATRSSGQGTTIRRYNEQF
abundance: -; v_gene: TRBV11-2; j_gene: TRBJ2-5; CDR3aa: ASSLVGTPETQY
abundance: -; v_gene: TRBV7-2; j_gene: TRBJ1-1; CDR3aa: ASSRVAMNTEAF
abundance: -; v_gene: TRBV19; j_gene: TRBJ2-7; CDR3aa: ASSAGATLYEQY
abundance: few; v_gene: TRBV25-1; j_gene: TRBJ1-1; CDR3aa: ASSEAADLKAF
abundance: -; v_gene: TRBV13; j_gene: TRBJ2-1; CDR3aa: ASSPLAGGQKQF
abundance: -; v_gene: TRBV13; j_gene: TRBJ1-2; CDR3aa: ASRGGGYT
abundance: -; v_gene: TRBV30; j_gene: TRBJ2-5; CDR3aa: AWSVLRSGRTQETQY
abundance: -; v_gene: TRBV2; j_gene: TRBJ2-7; CDR3aa: ASSELGTGTFYEQY
abundance: -; v_gene: TRBV20-1; j_gene: TRBJ2-7; CDR3aa: SASRGQGRSYEQY